This T cell receptor (beta chain) was sequenced during a study of blood T cell repertoires in COVID-19. Study details: Sites across the United States, Italy and Spain contributed samples from acute and convalescent COVID-19. PBMCs, B-cell-depleted T cells, or T cells were the source of the cDNA or gDNA that made up the material.

V was clipped by 4 bases and J by 0 bases, with 4 bases between them. CDR3 length: 14 amino acids. CDR1 LGHDT and CDR2 YNNKEL come from the germline V gene (reference sequence). As handled by the study authors: Estimation of nucleated cell counts was performed using reference gene primer amplification. Assay: immunoSEQ multiplex PCR; the TCRdb copy retains only in-frame clones and omits some. Clonal size and the V and J genes are those of that table, whereas D and trimming came from the DNA. Of around 90,000 clones in the sample, around 92% were seen once. V gene TRBV3-1 (or the pseudogene TRBV3-2) combines with J gene TRBJ2-6; D unresolved. This TCR derives from a woman aged 55-69 years with active COVID-19. Source material: peripheral blood. CDR3 coding DNA: TGTGCCAGCAGCCTCAGCTCTGGGGCCAACGTCCTGACTTTC. This codes for CASSLSSGANVLTF.